These 9 T cell receptor beta chains were sequenced from one sample in a study of response to subunit inactivated influenza vaccine. TCRdb reanalysed the RT-PCR reads using MiXCR and keeps one entry per CDR3 protein. The sample gives 750,000 to 850,000 distinct CDR3 sequences, approximately 17% of which show up once; approximately 10% is in the top ten. The sample here was PBMCs from blood, taken about 5 days after vaccination. The receptors stem from a man aged 45-60 years who received an inactivated influenza vaccine.

This clonotype was seen a few times. J is TRBJ2-5 and V is TRBV20-1; 12 bases map to TRBD2. Trimming at V came to 4 bases and at J to 5 bases, leaving 11 bases not matched to a gene. The CDR3 is made up of 16 amino acids. The germline CDR1 and CDR2 sequences are DFQATT and SNEGSKA (reference sequence). CDR3 protein: CSATPPTSGRQETQYF. The CDR3 bases are TGCAGTGCTACGCCTCCGACTAGCGGGAGACAGGAGACCCAGTACTTC.

The V gene is TRBV19, the J gene TRBJ1-2, with a tentative D call TRBD1 (5 bases). V gave up 3 bases and J gave up 5 bases, with 13 bases separating them. Looked up from germline, CDR1 is LNHDA and CDR2 is SQIVND (reference sequence). There are 14 residues in the CDR3. The DNA for the CDR3 is TGTGCCAGTAGTATTCGATCGGGACCGTATGGCTACACCTTC. It is translated as CASSIRSGPYGYTF. Combining the CDR3 with reference TRBV19 and TRBJ1-2 gives the whole variable domain DGGITQSPKYLFRKEGQNVTLSCEQNLNHDAMYWYRQDPGQGLRLIYYSQIVNDFQKGDIAEGYSVSREKKESFPLTVTSAQKNPTAFYLCASSIRSGPYGYTFGSGTRLTVV.

This clonotype showed up just a few times. The rearrangement uses TRBV12-3 or TRBV12-4 and TRBJ2-5; TRBD1 might be the D (6 bases). Trimming left V 7 bases short and J 4 bases short, with 19 bases between. The CDR3 spans 15 residues. DNA of the CDR3: TGTGCCAGCAACGATGGGGGCGGCCCGGCAGAGACCCAGTACTTC. Residues: CASNDGGGPAETQYF.

The genes are TRBV11-3 and TRBJ2-2, with a tentative D call TRBD2 (7 bases). CDR3 length: 14 amino acids. CDR1 SGHNT and CDR2 YENEEA come from the germline V gene. Between the trimmed V and J ends, which lost 4 bases and 7 bases, there was a span of 13 bases. As DNA, the CDR3 is TGTGCCAGCAGCTGGGGGGGCCCTGGCGGGGAGCTGTTTTTT. Protein product: CASSWGGPGGELFF.

This rearrangement joins TRBV5-6 to TRBJ2-7; 7 nucleotides match TRBD1. The CDR3 is 14 residues long. Germline trimming cut 6 bases from V and 2 bases from J; bases unmatched to any gene: 8. CDR1 is SGHDT, CDR2 YYEEEE, per germline. This CDR3 is CASNPDRRTYEQYF. In DNA, the CDR3 is TGTGCCAGCAATCCGGACAGGCGGACCTACGAGCAGTACTTC.

V and J are TRBV7-3 and TRBJ2-3; tentative D call: TRBD1 (6 bases). V lost 5 bases and J 5 bases, leaving 20 bases between the germline ends. CDR1 is SGHTA and CDR2 is FQGTGA in the germline V gene. CDR3 size: 16 residues. The CDR3 loop is CASSRGTTGLLDTQYF. The CDR3 coding sequence is TGTGCCAGCAGCAGAGGGACAACTGGTCTACTAGATACGCAGTATTTT.

This clonotype was seen only a few times. The chain combines TRBV30 with TRBJ2-4; D could derive from TRBD1 or TRBD2 (6 bases each). From germline, CDR1 is GTSNPN and CDR2 SVGIG (reference sequence). Trimming removed 6 bases at V and 4 bases at J, with 22 bases between. The CDR3 has 16 amino acids. CDR3 nucleotides: TGTGCCTGTTGGGCCTGGGGGGCGCTGGGGAAAAACATTCAGTACTTC. This translates into CACWAWGALGKNIQYF.

V gene TRBV2 combines with J gene TRBJ2-1; 7 positions agree with TRBD2. CDR1 SNHLY and CDR2 FYNNEI come from the germline V gene. Germline trimming cut 11 bases from V and 6 bases from J; bases unmatched to any gene: 13. The CDR3 extends over 14 amino acids. The CDR3 spells CASRALADLNEQFF. The CDR3 bases are TGTGCCTCACGGGCCCTAGCGGACCTCAATGAGCAGTTCTTC.

V usage is TRBV7-2 and J usage is TRBJ2-5, with 9 bases lining up with TRBD2. This CDR3 spans 17 amino acids. J lost 0 bases, V lost 3 bases, and 8 bases had no gene match. Germline CDR1 reads SGHTA; CDR2 reads FQGNSA. CDR3 in DNA: TGTGCCAGCAGCTTTAAAGGGACTAGCCGAAACCAAGAGACCCAGTACTTC. This sequence encodes CASSFKGTSRNQETQYF.